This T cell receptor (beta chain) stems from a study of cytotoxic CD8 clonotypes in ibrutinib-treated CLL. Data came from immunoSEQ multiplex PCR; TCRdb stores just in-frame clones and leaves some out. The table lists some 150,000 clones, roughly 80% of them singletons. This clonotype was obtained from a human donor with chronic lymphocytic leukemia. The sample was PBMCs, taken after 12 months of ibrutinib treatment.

The CDR3 sequence: CASNRVGPETQYF. The DNA for the CDR3 is TGTGCCAGCAACCGGGTGGGCCCAGAGACCCAGTACTTC. This rearrangement joins TRBV5-6 to TRBJ2-5, with D hard to call. V dropped 6 bases and J dropped 4 bases, with 13 bases sitting between them. The CDR3 consists of 13 residues. Germline values: CDR1 SGHDT, CDR2 YYEEEE. Full variable domain (rest looked up from reference TRBV5-6 and TRBJ2-5): DAGVTQSPTHLIKTRGQQVTLRCSPKSGHDTVSWYQQALGQGPQFIFQYYEEEERQRGNFPDRFSGHQFPNYSSELNVNALLLGDSALYLCASNRVGPETQYFGPGTRLLVL.